A single T cell receptor beta chain is shown here with its context. This entry comes from a study of cytomegalovirus exposure and HLA in healthy donors. PCR employed 60 Vbeta and 13 Jbeta primers. Assay: immunoSEQ multiplex PCR; the TCRdb copy retains only in-frame clones and omits some. Of more than 110,000 clones detected, 77% appear once; the ten largest clones hold 3% to 4.5%. In germline, CDR1 is SGHDN, CDR2 FVKESK. V dropped 3 bases and J dropped 8 bases, with 16 bases sitting between them. CDR3 size: 14 residues. Those who donated were healthy bone marrow donors. Donors were nominally healthy when sampled, though unrecorded immune exposures were likely.

Sequencing input: PBMCs. The genes are TRBV14 and TRBJ1-2, with D possibly TRBD1 on 6 matching bases. This TCR was recovered from a male donor in good health and CMV-seronegative. Here the CDR3 reads CASSQDSTLSGYTF. The CDR3 coding sequence is TGTGCCAGCAGCCAGGACAGTACACTATCAGGCTACACCTTC.